The rows below give T cell receptor beta chains drawn from one sample of a study of cytomegalovirus exposure and HLA in healthy donors. Profiled with immunoSEQ multiplex PCR; TCRdb holds only in-frame clones, not every one. Listed are under 75,000 clones; 2% to 3% falls within the top ten. Sequencing used PBMCs. The source is a female donor in good health and CMV-seropositive. The CDR3 runs from the conserved cysteine through the conserved F or W. A D gene is named only where the DNA matches it firmly.

>TRBD2|TRBJ2-1|TRBV2|14
CASSAFERESEQFF
TGTGCCAGCAGTGCTTTCGAGCGGGAGTCTGAGCAGTTCTTC
>-|TRBJ2-6|TRBV6-5|15
CASSITGSGANVLTF
TGTGCCAGCAGTATTACAGGCTCTGGGGCCAACGTCCTGACTTTC
>TRBD1|TRBJ2-5|TRBV25-1|15
CASSLGQGRAETQYF
TGTGCCAGCAGCCTAGGACAGGGAAGAGCAGAGACCCAGTACTTC
>-|TRBJ1-2|TRBV28|10
CASSHYGYTF
TGTGCCAGCAGCCATTATGGCTACACCTTC
>TRBD1|TRBJ2-6|TRBV15|19
CATSRDERTGISGANVLTF
TGTGCCACCAGCAGAGATGAGAGGACAGGGATCTCTGGGGCCAACGTCCTGACTTTC
>TRBD1|TRBJ2-1|TRBV10-1|15
CASRDGTASYNEQFF
TGCGCCAGCAGAGACGGGACAGCTTCCTACAATGAGCAGTTCTTC
>-|TRBJ1-1|TRBV6-1|16
CASSAPDWAVDTEAFF
TGTGCCAGCAGTGCCCCGGACTGGGCGGTGGACACTGAAGCTTTCTTT
>-|TRBJ2-3|TRBV20-1|11
CSATSSYTQYF
TGCAGTGCTACTAGCAGCTATACGCAGTATTTT
>-|TRBJ1-1|TRBV6-1|15
CASSPNSGGDTEAFF
TGTGCCAGCAGCCCTAATTCCGGGGGGGACACTGAAGCTTTCTTT
>-|TRBJ1-1|TRBV7-2|14
CASSFTGGWTEAFF
TGTGCCAGCAGCTTTACCGGGGGTTGGACTGAAGCTTTCTTT
>-|TRBJ2-7|TRBV29-1|14
CSVVVAWEAYEQYF
TGCAGCGTTGTGGTGGCCTGGGAGGCCTACGAGCAGTACTTC
>TRBD1|TRBJ2-6|TRBV5-5|16
CASSPATGDGANVLTF
TGTGCCAGCAGCCCTGCCACAGGGGACGGGGCCAACGTCCTGACTTTC
>TRBD2|TRBJ2-1|TRBV4-1|21
CASSQVAVVTKGRGGQSEQFF
TGCGCCAGCAGCCAAGTAGCGGTGGTCACCAAGGGGCGGGGGGGTCAGAGTGAGCAGTTCTTC
>TRBD2|TRBJ2-2|TRBV27|15
CASSLVGGGTGELFF
TGTGCCAGCAGTTTAGTGGGCGGGGGCACCGGGGAGCTGTTTTTT
>TRBD1|TRBJ2-3|TRBV19|15
CASSLPGQGTDTQYF
TGTGCCAGTAGTCTCCCGGGACAGGGCACAGATACGCAGTATTTT
>-|TRBJ2-3|TRBV6-1|17
CASSEAGPILSTDTQYF
TGTGCCAGCAGTGAAGCGGGGCCGATACTATCCACAGATACGCAGTATTTT
>TRBD1|TRBJ1-1|TRBV19|14
CASREGQINTEAFF
TGTGCCAGTAGGGAGGGACAGATAAACACTGAAGCTTTCTTT
>TRBD1|TRBJ1-2|TRBV5-6|17
CASSLETGAPARYGYTF
TGTGCCAGCAGCTTGGAGACAGGGGCTCCTGCTCGGTATGGCTACACCTTC
>TRBD2|TRBJ2-7|TRBV13|15
CASSLGHGGSYEQYF
TGTGCCAGCAGCTTAGGCCACGGGGGGTCCTACGAGCAGTACTTC
>-|TRBJ2-7|TRBV5-6|13
CASSLGSSYEQSF
TGTGCCAGCAGCTTGGGGTCTAGCTACGAGCAGTCCTTC
>-|TRBJ2-7|TRBV7-9|16
CASSVSGTPVSYEQYF
TGTGCCAGCAGCGTTTCCGGGACACCGGTTTCCTACGAGCAGTACTTC
>-|TRBJ1-1|TRBV30|12
CAWSVGSVENFF
TGTGCCTGGAGTGTCGGATCCGTGGAGAATTTCTTT
>-|TRBJ2-3|TRBV4-3|15
CASSQEADYMDTQYF
TGCGCCAGCAGCCAAGAGGCAGACTACATGGATACGCAGTATTTT